The rows below give T cell receptor beta chains drawn from one sample of a study of blood T cell repertoires in COVID-19. Using immunoSEQ multiplex PCR, the repertoire was profiled, and TCRdb retains in-frame clones only, with some absent. The sample carries roughly 300,000 clones, over 75% recorded once. Material: peripheral blood. The receptors were gathered from a human donor in a cohort sampled during active COVID-19. Each CDR3 is given with its conserved first and last residue. A D gene is named only where the DNA matches it firmly. Expanded clones get a size class; other rows say once, few or many, or leave the size out.

TRBV19,TRBJ2-2,17,NA,NA,CASSIGASRSNTGELFF,TGTGCCAGTAGTATAGGCGCGTCGAGAAGCAACACCGGGGAGCTGTTTTTT
TRBV7-2,TRBJ2-3,16,TRBD2,NA,CASSTTSGSGRDTQYF,TGTGCCAGCAGCACGACTAGCGGGAGTGGTCGAGATACGCAGTATTTT
TRBV6-5,TRBJ2-5,13,NA,once,CASSTSPAQTQYF,TGTGCCAGCAGTACTTCACCCGCCCAGACCCAGTACTTC
TRBV19,TRBJ1-1,15,TRBD1,NA,CASKAGGQGVTEAFF,TGTGCCAGTAAGGCGGGGGGACAGGGGGTGACTGAAGCTTTCTTT
TRBV5-8,TRBJ2-1,18,NA,NA,CASSLGLHRDLGYNEQFF,TGTGCCAGCAGCTTGGGGTTACACAGGGATCTGGGGTACAATGAGCAGTTCTTC
TRBV6-2/TRBV6-3,TRBJ2-6,15,NA,once,CASSADRSGANVLTF,TGTGCCAGCAGTGCAGATCGCTCTGGGGCCAACGTCCTGACTTTC
TRBV11-2,TRBJ1-5,16,TRBD1,NA,CASSSQGASSNQPQHF,TGTGCCAGCAGCTCCCAGGGGGCTAGTAGCAATCAGCCCCAGCATTTT
TRBV7-8,TRBJ1-3,15,TRBD1,NA,CASSSQGVSGNTIYF,TGTGCCAGCAGCTCACAGGGGGTCTCTGGAAACACCATATATTTT
TRBV11-2,TRBJ2-2,15,NA,NA,CASSRLTPGTGELFF,TGTGCCAGCAGCCGTTTGACTCCCGGCACCGGGGAGCTGTTTTTT
TRBV30,TRBJ1-2,12,NA,NA,CAWAAGRNGYTF,TGTGCCTGGGCCGCAGGGAGGAACGGCTACACCTTC